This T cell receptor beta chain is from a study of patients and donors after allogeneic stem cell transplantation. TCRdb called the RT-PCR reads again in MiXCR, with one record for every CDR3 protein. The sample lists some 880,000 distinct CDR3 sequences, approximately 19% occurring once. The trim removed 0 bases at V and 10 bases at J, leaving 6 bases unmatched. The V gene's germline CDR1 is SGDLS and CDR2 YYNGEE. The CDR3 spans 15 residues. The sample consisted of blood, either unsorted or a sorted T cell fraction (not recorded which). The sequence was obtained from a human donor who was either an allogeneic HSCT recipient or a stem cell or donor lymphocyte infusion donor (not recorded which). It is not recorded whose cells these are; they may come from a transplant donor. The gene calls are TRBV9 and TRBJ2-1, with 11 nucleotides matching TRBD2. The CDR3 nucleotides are TGTGCCAGCAGCGTAGGGTTAGCGGGAGGGCCGGAGCAGTTCTTC. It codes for CASSVGLAGGPEQFF.